This is a list of T cell receptor beta chains from one sample in a study of identical twins. From the 5' RACE reads, TCRdb called clonotypes with MiXCR, one entry per CDR3 protein. The sample lists roughly 480,000 distinct CDR3 sequences, approximately 24% occurring once. The same sample was also used in a study of T cells expressing NK-cell markers.

The material sequenced was CD4+ T cells sorted from blood. Receptors originate from a woman aged 18 to 35 in good health. The CDR3 runs from the conserved cysteine through the conserved F or W. A D gene is named only where the DNA matches it firmly. Not all rows give a size; the values are once, few, many and, for expanded clones, a class.

CDR3nt: TGCAGTGCTAGAGGGACTAGCGGGGCCAGGAAAGAGACCCAGTACTTC
CDR3aa: CSARGTSGARKETQYF
j_gene: TRBJ2-5
d_gene: TRBD2
abundance: few
v_gene: TRBV20-1

CDR3nt: TGTGCCAGCAGTTACTCGCAGGGGGGCTACAATGAGCAGTTCTTC
CDR3aa: CASSYSQGGYNEQFF
j_gene: TRBJ2-1
d_gene: .
abundance: .
v_gene: TRBV6-5

CDR3nt: TGTGCCAGCAGTCCGGACTATTCCCCGGCTAATGAGCAGTTCTTC
CDR3aa: CASSPDYSPANEQFF
j_gene: TRBJ2-1
d_gene: .
abundance: few
v_gene: TRBV6-2/TRBV6-3

CDR3nt: TGCTGTGCTAGAGATCAGGTAGCGGGGGGGTACAATGAGCAGTTCTTC
CDR3aa: CCARDQVAGGYNEQFF
j_gene: TRBJ2-1
d_gene: TRBD2
abundance: few
v_gene: TRBV20-1

CDR3nt: TGCGCCAGCAGCTCCGGGACTAGCGGGGGGGCAAAAGAGACCCAGTACTTC
CDR3aa: CASSSGTSGGAKETQYF
j_gene: TRBJ2-5
d_gene: TRBD2
abundance: few
v_gene: TRBV5-1

CDR3nt: TGTGCCAGCAGCGGAAGTTTCCACGAGCAGTACTTC
CDR3aa: CASSGSFHEQYF
j_gene: TRBJ2-7
d_gene: .
abundance: .
v_gene: TRBV12-3/TRBV12-4

CDR3nt: TGTGCCAGCAGTTACTCGACGATCGGGGCGGGAGTGTATGACGAGCAGTACTTC
CDR3aa: CASSYSTIGAGVYDEQYF
j_gene: TRBJ2-7
d_gene: TRBD2
abundance: .
v_gene: TRBV6-5

CDR3nt: TGTGCCAGCAGCATGGGACTCAGCTCCTACGAGCAGTACTTC
CDR3aa: CASSMGLSSYEQYF
j_gene: TRBJ2-7
d_gene: .
abundance: few
v_gene: TRBV7-8

CDR3nt: TGTGCCAGCAGTGGTATTTTGACTAGGTTTTCCACAGATACGCAGTATTTT
CDR3aa: CASSGILTRFSTDTQYF
j_gene: TRBJ2-3
d_gene: .
abundance: few
v_gene: TRBV6-1

CDR3nt: TGTGCCAGCAGTTACGCGACAGGGGCCCCCTACGAGCAGTACTTC
CDR3aa: CASSYATGAPYEQYF
j_gene: TRBJ2-7
d_gene: TRBD1
abundance: .
v_gene: TRBV6-2/TRBV6-3

CDR3nt: TGTGCCAGCAGTCCGCCACTAGCGGGAGTAGATAAGGAGTTCTTC
CDR3aa: CASSPPLAGVDKEFF
j_gene: TRBJ2-1
d_gene: TRBD2
abundance: .
v_gene: TRBV6-1

CDR3nt: TGTGCCAGCAGTTCGGTAGCGGGAGGAGGCGCAGATACGCAGTATTTT
CDR3aa: CASSSVAGGGADTQYF
j_gene: TRBJ2-3
d_gene: TRBD2
abundance: .
v_gene: TRBV27

CDR3nt: TGCAGCGTTGAAGATGGTAGGGAGACCCAGTACTTC
CDR3aa: CSVEDGRETQYF
j_gene: TRBJ2-5
d_gene: .
abundance: .
v_gene: TRBV29-1

CDR3nt: TGCAGTGCTAGGGGGGGACAGGGTAGCAGTGAGCAGTTCTTC
CDR3aa: CSARGGQGSSEQFF
j_gene: TRBJ2-1
d_gene: TRBD1
abundance: .
v_gene: TRBV20-1

CDR3nt: TGTGCCATCAGTGCACTAGCGCTTCTTGACGAGCAGTACTTC
CDR3aa: CAISALALLDEQYF
j_gene: TRBJ2-7
d_gene: TRBD2
abundance: few
v_gene: TRBV10-3

CDR3nt: TGTGCCAGCAGTTACACGAGGGGCACTGAAGCTTTCTTT
CDR3aa: CASSYTRGTEAFF
j_gene: TRBJ1-1
d_gene: .
abundance: few
v_gene: TRBV6-5

CDR3nt: TGTGCCAGCAGGGTGGGACAGCAGAACACTGAAGCTTTCTTT
CDR3aa: CASRVGQQNTEAFF
j_gene: TRBJ1-1
d_gene: TRBD1
abundance: few
v_gene: TRBV2

CDR3nt: TGCAGTGCTGGACTAGCGGGAGGGCCCCCAGATACGCAGTATTTT
CDR3aa: CSAGLAGGPPDTQYF
j_gene: TRBJ2-3
d_gene: TRBD2
abundance: .
v_gene: TRBV20-1

CDR3nt: TGTGCCAGCAGCCAAGACATAGGGACTAGCGGGAGTCGGGATACGCAGTATTTT
CDR3aa: CASSQDIGTSGSRDTQYF
j_gene: TRBJ2-3
d_gene: TRBD2
abundance: .
v_gene: TRBV4-2

CDR3nt: TGTGCCATCAGGGACTCCTGGAACACTGAAGCTTTCTTT
CDR3aa: CAIRDSWNTEAFF
j_gene: TRBJ1-1
d_gene: .
abundance: .
v_gene: TRBV10-3

CDR3nt: TGTGCCAGCAGTTTAGCGCCAGCCCAGTGGAACACCATATATTTT
CDR3aa: CASSLAPAQWNTIYF
j_gene: TRBJ1-3
d_gene: .
abundance: .
v_gene: TRBV12-3/TRBV12-4

CDR3nt: TGTGCCAGCAGTAGGGACAGGGTCTACTATTTT
CDR3aa: CASSRDRVYYF
j_gene: TRBJ1-1
d_gene: TRBD1
abundance: once
v_gene: TRBV6-1

CDR3nt: TGTGCCAGCAGTAATACAGGGATCCAGTACTTC
CDR3aa: CASSNTGIQYF
j_gene: TRBJ2-5
d_gene: .
abundance: few
v_gene: TRBV6-5

CDR3nt: TGCAGCGTTGAAGTACAACGACTAGCGGGGGTTAATGAGCAGTTCTTC
CDR3aa: CSVEVQRLAGVNEQFF
j_gene: TRBJ2-1
d_gene: TRBD2
abundance: .
v_gene: TRBV29-1

CDR3nt: TGCAGCGTTTCGGACGGGCTCACCTACAATGAGCAGTTCTTC
CDR3aa: CSVSDGLTYNEQFF
j_gene: TRBJ2-1
d_gene: .
abundance: .
v_gene: TRBV29-1

CDR3nt: TGCAGCGTTAAAACTACTTACGAGCAGTACTTC
CDR3aa: CSVKTTYEQYF
j_gene: TRBJ2-7
d_gene: .
abundance: .
v_gene: TRBV29-1

CDR3nt: TGCGCCAGCAGCCCCAGGACTAGCGGGAGAGGGAATGAGCAGTTCTTC
CDR3aa: CASSPRTSGRGNEQFF
j_gene: TRBJ2-1
d_gene: TRBD2
abundance: few
v_gene: TRBV5-1

CDR3nt: TGTGCCAGCAGCTTAACGGGACCCCACAATGAGCAGCTCTTC
CDR3aa: CASSLTGPHNEQLF
j_gene: TRBJ2-1
d_gene: .
abundance: once
v_gene: TRBV7-2

CDR3nt: TGTGCCAGCAGCCAAGATCCCAGGCCTAACTATGGCTACACCTTC
CDR3aa: CASSQDPRPNYGYTF
j_gene: TRBJ1-2
d_gene: .
abundance: .
v_gene: TRBV14

CDR3nt: TGTGCCAGCAGGGAAAACCAAGAGACCCAGTACTTC
CDR3aa: CASRENQETQYF
j_gene: TRBJ2-5
d_gene: .
abundance: many
v_gene: TRBV6-2/TRBV6-3

CDR3nt: TGTGCCAGCAGCTTAGATCCTGTAGCGAACACCGGGGAGCTGTTTTTT
CDR3aa: CASSLDPVANTGELFF
j_gene: TRBJ2-2
d_gene: .
abundance: .
v_gene: TRBV7-9